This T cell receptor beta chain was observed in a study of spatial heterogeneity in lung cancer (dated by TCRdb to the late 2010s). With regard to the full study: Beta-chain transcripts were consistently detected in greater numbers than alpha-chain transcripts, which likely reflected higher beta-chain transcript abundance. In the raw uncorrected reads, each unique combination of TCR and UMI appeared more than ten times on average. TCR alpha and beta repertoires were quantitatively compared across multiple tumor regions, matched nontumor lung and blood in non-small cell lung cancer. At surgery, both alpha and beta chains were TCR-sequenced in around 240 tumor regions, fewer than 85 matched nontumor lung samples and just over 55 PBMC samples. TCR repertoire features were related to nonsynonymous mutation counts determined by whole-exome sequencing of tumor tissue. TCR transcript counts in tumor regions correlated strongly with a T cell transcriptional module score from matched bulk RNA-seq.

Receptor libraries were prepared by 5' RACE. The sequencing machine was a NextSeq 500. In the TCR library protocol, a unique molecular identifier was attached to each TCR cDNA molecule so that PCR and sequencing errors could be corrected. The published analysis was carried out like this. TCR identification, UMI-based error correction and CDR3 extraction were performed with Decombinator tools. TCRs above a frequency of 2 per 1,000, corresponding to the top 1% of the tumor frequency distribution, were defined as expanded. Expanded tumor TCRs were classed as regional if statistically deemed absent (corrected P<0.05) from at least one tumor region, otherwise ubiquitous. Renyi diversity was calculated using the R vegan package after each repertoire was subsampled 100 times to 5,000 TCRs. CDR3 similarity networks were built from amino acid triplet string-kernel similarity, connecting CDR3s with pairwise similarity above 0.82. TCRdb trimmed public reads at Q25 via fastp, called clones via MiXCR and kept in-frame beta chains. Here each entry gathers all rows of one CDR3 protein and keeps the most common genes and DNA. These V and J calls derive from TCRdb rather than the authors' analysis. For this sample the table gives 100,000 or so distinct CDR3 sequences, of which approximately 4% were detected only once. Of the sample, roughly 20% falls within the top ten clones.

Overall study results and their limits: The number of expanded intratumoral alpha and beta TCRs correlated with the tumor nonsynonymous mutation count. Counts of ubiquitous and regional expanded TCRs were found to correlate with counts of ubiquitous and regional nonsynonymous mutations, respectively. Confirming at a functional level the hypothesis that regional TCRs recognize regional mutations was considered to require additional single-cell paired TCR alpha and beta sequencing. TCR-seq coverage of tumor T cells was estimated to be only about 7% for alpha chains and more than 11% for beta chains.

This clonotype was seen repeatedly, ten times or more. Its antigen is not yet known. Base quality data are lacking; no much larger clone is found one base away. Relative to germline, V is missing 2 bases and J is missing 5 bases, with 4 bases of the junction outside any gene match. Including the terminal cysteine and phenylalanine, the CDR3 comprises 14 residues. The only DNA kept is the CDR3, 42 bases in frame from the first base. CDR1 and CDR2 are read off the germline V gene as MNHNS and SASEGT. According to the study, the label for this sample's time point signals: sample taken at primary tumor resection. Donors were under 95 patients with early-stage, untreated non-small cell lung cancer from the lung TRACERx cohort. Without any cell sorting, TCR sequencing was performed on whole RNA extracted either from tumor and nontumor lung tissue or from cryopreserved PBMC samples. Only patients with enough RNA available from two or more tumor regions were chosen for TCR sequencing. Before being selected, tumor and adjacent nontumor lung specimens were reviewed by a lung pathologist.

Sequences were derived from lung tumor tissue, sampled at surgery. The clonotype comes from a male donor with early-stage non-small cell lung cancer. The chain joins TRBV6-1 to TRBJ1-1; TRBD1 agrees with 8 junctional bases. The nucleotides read TGTGCCAGCAGTGAACCGGACAGGGTGACTGAAGCTTTCTTT. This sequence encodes CASSEPDRVTEAFF.